A single sample is the source of the 4 T cell receptor beta chains below, sequenced in a study of T cell changes during pregnancy in multiple sclerosis. The protocol was immunoSEQ multiplex PCR, while the TCRdb copy is restricted to in-frame clones and leaves out a portion. The table has approximately 62,000 clones, around 93% seen once; the top ten hold 3% to 4%. Sequenced here: CD8+ T cells from peripheral blood mononuclear cells, sampled in the second trimester of pregnancy. The source is a female donor with multiple sclerosis, enrolled in a pregnancy study.

This clone was recorded at least ten times. The V call is TRBV5-1, the J call TRBJ1-4, with D tentatively TRBD1 (5 bases). CDR1 and CDR2 (germline): SGHRS, YFSETQ. The ends were cut back, 7 bases at V and 4 bases at J, with 14 bases in the middle. The CDR3 totals 14 residues. Here the CDR3 reads CASRGAGSNEKLFF. DNA of the CDR3: TGCGCCAGCCGTGGGGCAGGCAGTAATGAAAAACTGTTTTTT.

V usage is TRBV19 and J usage is TRBJ2-1; D is uncertain. CDR1 and CDR2 from the germline V gene are LNHDA and SQIVND (reference sequence). Trimming stripped 2 bases from V and 6 bases from J, with 11 bases between. This CDR3 region has 14 residues. The CDR3 DNA sequence: TGTGCCAGTAGTATAAATAGAAGAGCCAATGAGCAGTTCTTC. Protein sequence: CASSINRRANEQFF.

This clone has more than one count but fewer than ten. The chain couples TRBV2 to TRBJ1-5; TRBD1 might be the D (5 bases). V lost 5 bases to trimming and J lost 5 bases, with 13 bases between them. Germline-derived CDR1 and CDR2 are SNHLY and FYNNEI. The CDR3 has 14 residues. The CDR3 DNA sequence: TGTGCCAGCAGTACAGAAGGGGCCTATCAGCCCCAGCATTTT. This codes for CASSTEGAYQPQHF.

The gene calls are TRBV27 and TRBJ2-2; 10 bases agree with TRBD2. CDR1 and CDR2 from the germline V gene are MNHEY and SMNVEV (reference sequence). This CDR3 contains 17 residues. Trimming removed 6 bases from V and 9 bases from J; junction bases left unmatched: 16. This chain's CDR3 is CASRPLAGAPDRRELFF. CDR3 bases: TGTGCCAGCAGACCCCTAGCGGGAGCTCCCGATCGCCGGGAGCTGTTTTTT.